This entry lists 11 T cell receptor beta chains sequenced from one sample in a study of cytomegalovirus exposure and HLA in healthy donors. PCR involved 60 Vbeta and 13 Jbeta primers. This table comes from immunoSEQ multiplex PCR, and its TCRdb copy is limited to in-frame clones, with some not included. This sample carries approximately 200,000 clones, 84% of them seen once, and the ten largest clones take 0.26%. Sequenced input: PBMCs. The receptor source for this set is a boy between 10 and 17 years old in good health and CMV-seronegative.

The rearrangement joins TRBV28 to TRBJ2-7, with D tentatively TRBD1 (5 bases). The CDR3 is made up of 15 amino acids. CDR1 and CDR2 (germline): MDHEN, SYDVKM. Trimming cost V 5 bases and J 5 bases, with 19 bases left between them. The CDR3 loop reads CASSQTAILVDEQYF. CDR3 bases: TGTGCCAGCAGTCAGACAGCTATCCTTGTAGACGAGCAGTACTTC.

The chain joins TRBV29-1 to TRBJ2-2; TRBD1 matches 7 bases. The CDR3 totals 14 residues. Unmatched junction bases numbered 8, after V lost 7 bases and J lost 3 bases. CDR1 SQVTM and CDR2 ANQGSEA come from the germline V gene. Here the CDR3 reads CSASGTEDTGELFF. CDR3 in DNA: TGCAGCGCTTCCGGGACAGAGGACACCGGGGAGCTGTTTTTT.

J is TRBJ1-1 and V is TRBV19; D unresolved. This CDR3 is built from 12 residues. V gave up 5 bases and J gave up 4 bases, with 8 bases separating them. Germline V gene lookup returns CDR1 LNHDA and CDR2 SQIVND (reference sequence). CDR3 residues: CASSEGPTEAFF. CDR3 coding DNA: TGTGCCAGTAGTGAGGGCCCCACTGAAGCTTTCTTT.

This rearrangement joins TRBV28 to TRBJ2-3; 9 nucleotides agree with TRBD2. Germline loops: CDR1 MDHEN, CDR2 SYDVKM. With 3 bases clipped from V and 5 bases from J, the junction kept 6 bases outside the gene matches. The CDR3 is made up of 15 amino acids. The CDR3 nucleotides are TGTGCCAGCAGTTTTAGCGGGAGTGGCGGAGATACGCAGTATTTT. It yields the protein CASSFSGSGGDTQYF.

The V gene is TRBV5-1, the J gene TRBJ2-3; TRBD1 is a possible D gene (6 bases). With 1 base removed from V and 2 bases from J, the gap between germline ends came to 11 bases. The germline V gene encodes CDR1 SGHRS and CDR2 YFSETQ. The CDR3 runs 15 residues. This CDR3 reads CASSLLGHFTDTQYF. In DNA, the CDR3 is TGCGCCAGCAGCTTGTTGGGACACTTCACAGATACGCAGTATTTT.

The rearrangement links TRBV27 to TRBJ1-2; D unresolved. The germline V gene has CDR1 MNHEY and CDR2 SMNVEV (reference sequence). The CDR3 length is 15 residues. Trimming pared 8 bases from V and 8 bases from J, leaving 24 bases between. In DNA form, the CDR3 reads TGTGCCAGCGGTAAGGGAGGCGCGCCGGCCCGGGGCTACACCTTC. Its translation is CASGKGGAPARGYTF.

The gene calls are TRBV7-2 and TRBJ2-7; possible D gene TRBD2, 5 bases. CDR3 length: 11 amino acids. The V gene lost 5 bases and the J gene lost 7 bases, with 9 bases spanning the gap. Per germline, CDR1 SGHTA and CDR2 FQGNSA. CDR3 region: CASSAGREQYF. CDR3 DNA sequence: TGTGCCAGCAGCGCGGGTCGAGAGCAGTACTTC.

This chain joins TRBV9 and TRBJ1-4, with TRBD1 as a possible D gene (5 bases). Trimming left V 6 bases short and J 3 bases short, with 21 bases between. This CDR3 has 17 residues. Per the germline V gene, CDR1 is SGDLS and CDR2 is YYNGEE. CDR3 residues: CASNREVGRGPNEKLFF. Here the CDR3 DNA reads TGTGCCAGCAACCGCGAAGTAGGGCGGGGCCCTAATGAAAAACTGTTTTTT.

This chain links TRBV2 with TRBJ2-4; D ambiguous. Between the trimmed V and J ends, which lost 6 bases and 0 bases, there was a span of 12 bases. Germline V gene lookup returns CDR1 SNHLY and CDR2 FYNNEI. The CDR3 has 15 residues. CDR3 protein: CASRAVALAKNIQYF. CDR3 nucleotide sequence: TGTGCCAGCAGGGCCGTTGCTTTAGCCAAAAACATTCAGTACTTC. Complete variable domain (other parts from reference TRBV2 and TRBJ2-4): EPEVTQTPSHQVTQMGQEVILRCVPISNHLYFYWYRQILGQKVEFLVSFYNNEISEKSEIFDDQFSVERPDGSNFTLKIRSTKLEDSAMYFCASRAVALAKNIQYFGAGTRLSVL.

V and J are TRBV5-6 and TRBJ2-1; 7 bases agree with TRBD2. The length of the CDR3 is 18 residues. Germline-derived CDR1 and CDR2 are SGHDT and YYEEEE. The ends lost 4 bases at V and 0 bases at J; junction bases unmatched: 13. CDR3 nucleotides: TGTGCCAGCAGCGACCTGGGAGGGCATTCGAGCTCCTACAATGAGCAGTTCTTC. This gives the protein CASSDLGGHSSSYNEQFF.

The gene calls are TRBV18 and TRBJ2-7; D not certain. The V gene's germline CDR1 is KGHSH and CDR2 LQKENI. The CDR3 sequence is 15 residues long. The V end was cut by 1 base, the J end by 0 bases, with 10 bases between. CDR3 coding DNA: TGTGCCAGCTCACCACTAGCCGTCAGCTCCTACGAGCAGTACTTC. This codes for CASSPLAVSSYEQYF.